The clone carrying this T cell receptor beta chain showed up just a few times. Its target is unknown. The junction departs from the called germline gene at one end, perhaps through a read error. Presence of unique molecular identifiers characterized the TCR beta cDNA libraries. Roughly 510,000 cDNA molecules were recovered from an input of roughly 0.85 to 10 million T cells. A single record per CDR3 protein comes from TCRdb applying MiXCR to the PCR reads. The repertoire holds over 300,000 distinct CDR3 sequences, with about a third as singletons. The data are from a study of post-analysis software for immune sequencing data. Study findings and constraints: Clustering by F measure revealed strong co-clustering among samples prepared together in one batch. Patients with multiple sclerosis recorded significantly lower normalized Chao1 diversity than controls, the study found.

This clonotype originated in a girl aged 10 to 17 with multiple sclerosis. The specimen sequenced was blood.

DNA for the CDR3: TGTGCCAGCAGTCCTGGGCGGGGGGCCAGCACAGATGCGCAGTATTTT. It translates to CASSPGRGASTDAQYF. The chain couples TRBV12-3 or TRBV12-4 to TRBJ2-3; the match to TRBD2 covers 8 bases. The CDR3 covers 16 residues.